This T cell receptor beta chain was retrieved from a study of blood T cell repertoires in COVID-19. CDR3 length equals 17 residues. V shed 0 bases and J 8 bases; nucleotides not matched to a gene: 9. Germline CDR1 reads LGHNA; CDR2 reads YNFKEQ. This clone was counted a few times. Assay: immunoSEQ multiplex PCR; the TCRdb copy retains only in-frame clones and omits some. The sample has under 250,000 clones, approximately 81% seen once. Sample: PBMCs or T cells enriched from blood (not recorded which). The clonotype was recovered from a woman in her 50s with acute COVID-19. This sequence joins TRBV4-2 and TRBJ2-1; 11 bases fit TRBD2. Here the CDR3 reads CASSQDGLAGVGDEQFF. For the CDR3, the DNA is TGTGCCAGCAGCCAAGATGGACTAGCGGGCGTAGGGGATGAGCAGTTCTTC.